This paragraph reports one T cell receptor (beta chain). Its antigen is unknown. The V end lost 4 bases, the J end lost 1 base, and 14 bases lay between the germline ends. Looked up from germline, CDR1 is SGHRS and CDR2 is YFSETQ. The CDR3 is 15 residues long. The data were taken from a study of cytomegalovirus exposure and HLA in healthy donors. Findings of the study overall: For cytomegalovirus status, the classifier reportedly gave diagnoses with high specificity and sensitivity. An analysis done earlier found most TCR beta V segments productive about 90% or about 30% of the time.

It was with 60 Vbeta and 13 Jbeta primers that the PCR ran. The repertoire was sequenced with immunoSEQ multiplex PCR; TCRdb's copy has only in-frame clones and lacks some. The repertoire holds fewer than 150,000 clones, roughly 80% seen once, with around 4.2% in the top ten. Sequencing was done on a sample of PBMCs. This rearrangement joins TRBV5-1 to TRBJ2-5; weak D call: TRBD1 (6 bases). This receptor was taken from a woman aged 40 to 55 in good health and CMV-seronegative. The CDR3 bases are TGCGCCAGCAGCCTGACAGGACACCTCCAAGAGACCCAGTACTTC. Amino acid sequence: CASSLTGHLQETQYF.